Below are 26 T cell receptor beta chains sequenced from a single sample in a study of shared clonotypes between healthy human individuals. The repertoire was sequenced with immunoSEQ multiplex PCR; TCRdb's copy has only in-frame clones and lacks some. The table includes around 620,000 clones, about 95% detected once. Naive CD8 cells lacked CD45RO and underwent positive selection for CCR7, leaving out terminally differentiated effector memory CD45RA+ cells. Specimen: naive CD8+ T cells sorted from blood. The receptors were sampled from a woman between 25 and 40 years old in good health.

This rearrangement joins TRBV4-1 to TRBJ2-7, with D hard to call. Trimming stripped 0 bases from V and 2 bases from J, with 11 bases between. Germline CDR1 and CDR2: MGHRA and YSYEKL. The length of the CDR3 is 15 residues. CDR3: CASSQDFNGAYEQYF. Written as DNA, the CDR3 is TGCGCCAGCAGCCAAGATTTCAACGGTGCCTACGAGCAGTACTTC.

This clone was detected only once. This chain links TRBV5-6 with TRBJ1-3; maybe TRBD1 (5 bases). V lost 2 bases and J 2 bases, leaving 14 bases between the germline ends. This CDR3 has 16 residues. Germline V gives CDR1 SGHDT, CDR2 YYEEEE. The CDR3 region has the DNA TGTGCCAGCAGCTTCTCGGGACTTGATCCTGGAAACACCATATATTTT. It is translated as CASSFSGLDPGNTIYF.

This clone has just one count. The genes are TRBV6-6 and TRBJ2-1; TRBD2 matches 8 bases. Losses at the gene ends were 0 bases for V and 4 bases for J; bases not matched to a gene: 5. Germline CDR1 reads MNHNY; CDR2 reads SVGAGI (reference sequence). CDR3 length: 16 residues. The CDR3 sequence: CASSYSSGREYNEQFF. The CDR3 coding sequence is TGTGCCAGCAGTTACTCCAGCGGGAGAGAATACAATGAGCAGTTCTTC.

The CDR3 here is CASSLFLDEQETQYF. The CDR3 DNA reads as TGTGCCAGCAGCTTATTTCTGGATGAACAAGAGACCCAGTACTTC. The V and J genes are TRBV11-2 and TRBJ2-5; D remains ambiguous. This CDR3 contains 15 residues. The germline V gene encodes CDR1 SGHAT and CDR2 FQNNGV. Deletions cut 2 bases from V and 2 bases from J, with 12 bases between.

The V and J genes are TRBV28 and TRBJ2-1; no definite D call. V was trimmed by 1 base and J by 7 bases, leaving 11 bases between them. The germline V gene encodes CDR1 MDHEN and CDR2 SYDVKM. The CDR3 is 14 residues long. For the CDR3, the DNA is TGTGCCAGCAGTTTATTGCAGGCGTGGAATGAGCAGTTCTTC. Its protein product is CASSLLQAWNEQFF.

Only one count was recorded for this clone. The CDR3, as DNA: TGTGCCAGCAGTGCCTACAGGGATGAGCAGTTCTTC. Translated, it gives CASSAYRDEQFF. The gene calls are TRBV6-1 and TRBJ2-1, with a possible D match to TRBD1 (6 bases). V lost 4 bases and J 8 bases, leaving 9 bases between the germline ends. The V gene's germline CDR1 is MNHNS and CDR2 SASEGT. The CDR3 has 12 amino acids.

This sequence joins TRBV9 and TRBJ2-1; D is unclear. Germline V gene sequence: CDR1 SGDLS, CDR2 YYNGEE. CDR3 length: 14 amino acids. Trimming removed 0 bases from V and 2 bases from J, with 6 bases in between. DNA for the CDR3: TGTGCCAGCAGCGTAGGGATAGCCTACAATGAGCAGTTCTTC. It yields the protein CASSVGIAYNEQFF.

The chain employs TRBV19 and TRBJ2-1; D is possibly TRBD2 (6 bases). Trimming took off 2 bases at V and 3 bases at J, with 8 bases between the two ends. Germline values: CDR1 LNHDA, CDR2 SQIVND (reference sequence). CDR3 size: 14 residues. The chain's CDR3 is CASSIRGGYNEQFF. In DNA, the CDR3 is TGTGCCAGTAGTATACGGGGAGGCTACAATGAGCAGTTCTTC.

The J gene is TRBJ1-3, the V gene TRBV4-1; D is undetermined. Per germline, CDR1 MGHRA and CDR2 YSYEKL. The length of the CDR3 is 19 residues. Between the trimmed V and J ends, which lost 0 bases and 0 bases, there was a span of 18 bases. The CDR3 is CASSQDLSDVLLSGNTIYF. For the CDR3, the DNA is TGCGCCAGCAGCCAAGATCTTTCCGACGTTCTGCTCTCTGGAAACACCATATATTTT.

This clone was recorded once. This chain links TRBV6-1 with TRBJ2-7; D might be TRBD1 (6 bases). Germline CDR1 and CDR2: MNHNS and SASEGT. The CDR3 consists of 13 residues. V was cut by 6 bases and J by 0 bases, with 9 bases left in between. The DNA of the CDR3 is TGTGCCAGCAGCGGGACAAGCTCCTACGAGCAGTACTTC. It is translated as CASSGTSSYEQYF.

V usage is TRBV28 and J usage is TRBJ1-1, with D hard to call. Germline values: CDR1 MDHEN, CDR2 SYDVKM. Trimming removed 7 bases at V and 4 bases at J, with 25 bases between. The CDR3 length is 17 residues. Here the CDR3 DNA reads TGTGCCAGCATTACCGTCCGGGCCCCCAAGCATAGCACTGAAGCTTTCTTT. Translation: CASITVRAPKHSTEAFF. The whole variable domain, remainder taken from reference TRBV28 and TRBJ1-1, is DVKVTQSSRYLVKRTGEKVFLECVQDMDHENMFWYRQDPGLGLRLIYFSYDVKMKEKGDIPEGYSVSREKKERFSLILESASTNQTSMYLCASITVRAPKHSTEAFFGQGTRLTVV.

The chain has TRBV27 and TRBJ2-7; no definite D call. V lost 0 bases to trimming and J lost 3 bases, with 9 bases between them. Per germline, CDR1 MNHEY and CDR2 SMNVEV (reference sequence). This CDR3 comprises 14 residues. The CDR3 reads CASSLSWPNYEQYF. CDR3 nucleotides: TGTGCCAGCAGTTTATCGTGGCCCAACTACGAGCAGTACTTC.

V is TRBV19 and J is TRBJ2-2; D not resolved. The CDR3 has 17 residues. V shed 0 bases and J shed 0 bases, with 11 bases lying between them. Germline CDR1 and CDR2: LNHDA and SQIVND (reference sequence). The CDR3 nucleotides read TGTGCCAGTAGTATAGATCTTGAAAGCTCGAACACCGGGGAGCTGTTTTTT. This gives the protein CASSIDLESSNTGELFF.

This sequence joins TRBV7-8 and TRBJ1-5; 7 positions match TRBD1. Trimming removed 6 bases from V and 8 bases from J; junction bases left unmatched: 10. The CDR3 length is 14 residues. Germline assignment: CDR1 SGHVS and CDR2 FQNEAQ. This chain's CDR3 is CASSLQGPGEPQHF. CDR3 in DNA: TGTGCCAGCAGTTTACAGGGGCCGGGGGAGCCCCAGCATTTT. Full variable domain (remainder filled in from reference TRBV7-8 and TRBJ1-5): GAGVSQSPRYKVAKRGQDVALRCDPISGHVSLFWYQQALGQGPEFLTYFQNEAQLDKSGLPSDRFFAERPEGSVSTLKIQRTQQEDSAVYLCASSLQGPGEPQHFGDGTRLSIL.

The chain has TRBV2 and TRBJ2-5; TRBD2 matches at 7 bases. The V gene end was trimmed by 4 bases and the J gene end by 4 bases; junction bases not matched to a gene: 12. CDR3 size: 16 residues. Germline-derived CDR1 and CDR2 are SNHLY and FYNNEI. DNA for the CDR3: TGTGCCAGCAGTGCCGGGAGGCTAGCGTTGGTAGAGACCCAGTACTTC. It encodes CASSAGRLALVETQYF.

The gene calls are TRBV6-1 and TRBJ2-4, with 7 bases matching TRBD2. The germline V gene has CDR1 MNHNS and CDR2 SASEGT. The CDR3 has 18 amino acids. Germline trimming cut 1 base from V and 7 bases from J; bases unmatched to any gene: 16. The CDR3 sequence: CASSEVGWGGSVGNIQYF. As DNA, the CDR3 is TGTGCCAGCAGTGAAGTGGGGTGGGGAGGGTCAGTTGGGAACATTCAGTACTTC.

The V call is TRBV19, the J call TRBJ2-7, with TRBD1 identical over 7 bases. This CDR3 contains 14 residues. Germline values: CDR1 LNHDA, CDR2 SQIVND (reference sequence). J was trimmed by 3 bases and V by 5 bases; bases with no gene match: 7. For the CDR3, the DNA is TGTGCCAGTAGTCTCGAGACAGGGCGCTACGAGCAGTACTTC. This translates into CASSLETGRYEQYF.

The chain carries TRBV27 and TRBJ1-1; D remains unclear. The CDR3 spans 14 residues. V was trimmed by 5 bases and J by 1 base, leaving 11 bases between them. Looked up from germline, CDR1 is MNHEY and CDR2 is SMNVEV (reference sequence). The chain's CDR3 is CASSPYQTNTEAFF. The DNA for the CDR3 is TGTGCCAGCAGTCCCTATCAGACGAACACTGAAGCTTTCTTT.

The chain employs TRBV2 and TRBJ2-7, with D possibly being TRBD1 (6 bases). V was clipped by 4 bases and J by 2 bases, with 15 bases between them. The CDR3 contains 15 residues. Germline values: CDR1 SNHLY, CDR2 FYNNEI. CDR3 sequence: CASSGLLQGPYEQYF. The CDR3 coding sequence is TGTGCCAGCAGTGGACTATTACAGGGTCCCTACGAGCAGTACTTC.

In nucleotides, the CDR3 is TGTGCCAGCAGCCAAGTGGTGGGAAGTGTTGGCGAGCAGTACTTC. Protein: CASSQVVGSVGEQYF. The chain recombines TRBV4-2 with TRBJ2-7, with D hard to call. With 1 base removed from V and 6 bases from J, the gap between germline ends came to 16 bases. CDR1 and CDR2 (germline): LGHNA, YNFKEQ. The CDR3 consists of 15 residues.

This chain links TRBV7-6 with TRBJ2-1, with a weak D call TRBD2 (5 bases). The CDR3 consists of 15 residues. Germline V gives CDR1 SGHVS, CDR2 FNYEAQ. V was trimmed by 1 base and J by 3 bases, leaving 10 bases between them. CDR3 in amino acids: CASSLVTTNYNEQFF. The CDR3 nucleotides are TGTGCCAGCAGCTTAGTGACTACCAACTACAATGAGCAGTTCTTC.

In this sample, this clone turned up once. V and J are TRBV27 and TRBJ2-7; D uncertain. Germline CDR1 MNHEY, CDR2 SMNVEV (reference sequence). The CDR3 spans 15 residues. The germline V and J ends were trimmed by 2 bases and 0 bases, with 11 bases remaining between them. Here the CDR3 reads CASSLIRAASYEQYF. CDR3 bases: TGTGCCAGCAGTTTAATTCGGGCGGCCTCCTACGAGCAGTACTTC.

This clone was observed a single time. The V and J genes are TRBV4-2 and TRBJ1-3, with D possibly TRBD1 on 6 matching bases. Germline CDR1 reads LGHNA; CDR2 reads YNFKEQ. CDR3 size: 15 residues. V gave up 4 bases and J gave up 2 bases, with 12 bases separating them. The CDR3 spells CASSLGQSPGNTIYF. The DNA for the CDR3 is TGTGCCAGCAGCCTAGGACAGTCTCCTGGAAACACCATATATTTT.

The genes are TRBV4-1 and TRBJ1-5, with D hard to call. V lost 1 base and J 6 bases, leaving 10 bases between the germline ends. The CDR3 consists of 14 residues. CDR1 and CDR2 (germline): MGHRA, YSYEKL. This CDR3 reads CASSQVQFGQPQHF. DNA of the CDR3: TGCGCCAGCAGCCAAGTACAGTTCGGTCAGCCCCAGCATTTT.

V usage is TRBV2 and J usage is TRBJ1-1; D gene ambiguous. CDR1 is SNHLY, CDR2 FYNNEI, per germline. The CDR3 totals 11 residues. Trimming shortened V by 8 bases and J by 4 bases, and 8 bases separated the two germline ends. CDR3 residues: CASGTVTEAFF. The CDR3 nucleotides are TGTGCCAGCGGTACGGTCACTGAAGCTTTCTTT.

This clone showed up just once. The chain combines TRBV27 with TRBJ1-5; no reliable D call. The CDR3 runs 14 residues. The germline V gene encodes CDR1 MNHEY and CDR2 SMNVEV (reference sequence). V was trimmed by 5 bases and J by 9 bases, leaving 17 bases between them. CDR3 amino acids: CASSTDTQLGPQHF. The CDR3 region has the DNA TGTGCCAGCAGTACCGACACTCAGCTGGGGCCCCAGCATTTT.